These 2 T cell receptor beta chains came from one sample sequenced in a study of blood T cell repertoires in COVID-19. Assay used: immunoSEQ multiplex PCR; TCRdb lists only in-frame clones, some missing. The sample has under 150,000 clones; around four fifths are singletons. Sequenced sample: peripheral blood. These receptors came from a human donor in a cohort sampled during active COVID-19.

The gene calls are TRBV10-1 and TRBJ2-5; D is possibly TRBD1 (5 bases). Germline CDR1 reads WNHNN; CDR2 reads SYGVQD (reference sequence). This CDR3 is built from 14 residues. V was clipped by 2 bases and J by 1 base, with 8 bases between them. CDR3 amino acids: CASSEAGLQETQYF. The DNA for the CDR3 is TGCGCCAGCAGTGAGGCAGGGCTCCAAGAGACCCAGTACTTC.

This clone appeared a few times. Here the CDR3 reads CASTGVETQYF. The CDR3 coding sequence is TGTGCCAGCACCGGGGTAGAGACCCAGTACTTC. This chain connects TRBV3-1 (or the pseudogene TRBV3-2) to TRBJ2-5, with D possibly being TRBD2 (5 bases). Between the trimmed V and J ends, which lost 7 bases and 4 bases, there was a span of 7 bases. This CDR3 has 11 amino acids. CDR1 and CDR2 from the germline V gene are LGHDT and YNNKEL (reference sequence).